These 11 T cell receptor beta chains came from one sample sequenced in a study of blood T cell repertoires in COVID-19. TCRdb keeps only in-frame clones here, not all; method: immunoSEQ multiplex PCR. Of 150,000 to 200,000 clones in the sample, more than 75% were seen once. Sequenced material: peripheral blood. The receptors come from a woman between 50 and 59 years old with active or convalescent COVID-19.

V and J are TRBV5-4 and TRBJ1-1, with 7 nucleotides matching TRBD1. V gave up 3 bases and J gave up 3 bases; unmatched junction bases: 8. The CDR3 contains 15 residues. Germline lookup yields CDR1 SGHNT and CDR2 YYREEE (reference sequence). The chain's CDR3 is CASSSWGQRDTEAFF. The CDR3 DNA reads TGTGCCAGCAGCTCCTGGGGACAGCGCGACACTGAAGCTTTCTTT.

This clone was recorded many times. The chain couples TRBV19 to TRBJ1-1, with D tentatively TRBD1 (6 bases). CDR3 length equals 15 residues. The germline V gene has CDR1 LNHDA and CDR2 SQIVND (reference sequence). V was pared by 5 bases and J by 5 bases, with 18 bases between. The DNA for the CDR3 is TGTGCCAGTAGTGCTACAGGGCGCCCGGGGACTGAAGCTTTCTTT. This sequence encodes CASSATGRPGTEAFF.

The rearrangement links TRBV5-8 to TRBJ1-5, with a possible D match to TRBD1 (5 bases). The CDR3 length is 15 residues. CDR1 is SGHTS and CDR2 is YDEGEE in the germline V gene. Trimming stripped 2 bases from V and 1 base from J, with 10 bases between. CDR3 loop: CASSFQGRSNQPQHF. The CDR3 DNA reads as TGTGCCAGCAGCTTCCAGGGTAGGAGCAATCAGCCCCAGCATTTT.

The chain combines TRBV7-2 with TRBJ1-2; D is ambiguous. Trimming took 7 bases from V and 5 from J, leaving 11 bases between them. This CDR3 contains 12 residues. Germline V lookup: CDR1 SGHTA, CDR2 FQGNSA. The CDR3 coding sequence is TGTGCCAGCACCGCCGCGGGTTATGGCTACACCTTC. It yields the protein CASTAAGYGYTF.

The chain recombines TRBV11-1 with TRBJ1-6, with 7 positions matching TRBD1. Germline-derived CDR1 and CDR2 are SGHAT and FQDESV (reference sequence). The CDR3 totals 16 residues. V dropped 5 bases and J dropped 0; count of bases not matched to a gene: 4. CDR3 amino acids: CASSRQGGSYNSPLHF. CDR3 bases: TGTGCCAGCAGCCGACAGGGAGGCTCCTATAATTCACCCCTCCACTTT.

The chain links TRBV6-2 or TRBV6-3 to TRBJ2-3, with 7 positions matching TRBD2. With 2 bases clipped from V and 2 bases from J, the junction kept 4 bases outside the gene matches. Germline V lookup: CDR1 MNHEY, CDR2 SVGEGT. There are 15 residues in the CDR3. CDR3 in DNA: TGTGCCAGCAGTTACGTGCGGGAGATCACAGATACGCAGTATTTT. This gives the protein CASSYVREITDTQYF.

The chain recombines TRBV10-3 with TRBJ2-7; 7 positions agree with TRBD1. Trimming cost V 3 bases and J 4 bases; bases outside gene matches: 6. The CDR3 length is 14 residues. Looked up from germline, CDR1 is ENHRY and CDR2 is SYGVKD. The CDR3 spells CAISDPGQRYEQYF. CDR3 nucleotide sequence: TGTGCCATCAGTGACCCGGGACAGCGATACGAGCAGTACTTC.

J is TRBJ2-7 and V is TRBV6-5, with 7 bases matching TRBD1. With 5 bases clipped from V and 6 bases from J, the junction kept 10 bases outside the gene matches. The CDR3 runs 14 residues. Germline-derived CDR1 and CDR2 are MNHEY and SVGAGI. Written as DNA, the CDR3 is TGTGCCAGCAGTCCCCGACAGGGCAAGTTCGAGCAGTACTTC. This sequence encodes CASSPRQGKFEQYF.

Written as DNA, the CDR3 is TGTGCCAGCAGCTTAGTGGGACAGTCCTTCACTGAAGCTTTCTTT. Translating gives CASSLVGQSFTEAFF. The gene calls are TRBV11-2 and TRBJ1-1, with TRBD1 matching over 7 bases. J lost 4 bases, V lost 1 base, and 6 bases had no gene match. Germline values: CDR1 SGHAT, CDR2 FQNNGV. There are 15 residues in the CDR3.

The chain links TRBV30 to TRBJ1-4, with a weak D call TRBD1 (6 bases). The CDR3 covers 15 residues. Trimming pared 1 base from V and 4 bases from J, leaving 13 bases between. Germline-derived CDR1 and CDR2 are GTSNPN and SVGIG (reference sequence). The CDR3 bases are TGTGCCTGGAGTGCAACAGGGATACTTAATGAAAAACTGTTTTTT. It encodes CAWSATGILNEKLFF.

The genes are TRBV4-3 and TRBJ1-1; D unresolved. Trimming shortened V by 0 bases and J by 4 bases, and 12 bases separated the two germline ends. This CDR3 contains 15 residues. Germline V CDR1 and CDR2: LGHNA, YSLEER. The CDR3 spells CASSQESGRGTEAFF. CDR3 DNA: TGCGCCAGCAGCCAAGAAAGCGGGCGGGGCACTGAAGCTTTCTTT.